The 12 T cell receptor beta chains given below trace back to one sample, sequenced in a study of cytomegalovirus exposure and HLA in healthy donors (dated by TCRdb to about 2017). Library prep was done by the immunoSEQ multiplex PCR assay. For the multiplex PCR, a mixture combining 60 forward primers for TCR Vbeta segments and 13 reverse primers for TCR Jbeta segments was used. Sourced from immuneACCESS, this table was stored by TCRdb with only in-frame sequences that have V and J called. A share of the clones is absent; for the studies checked, an unresolved V gene accounts for under half, and the remainder has no known explanation. The sample table lists about 150,000 clones, roughly 76% of them with a count of one. Of the sample, under 3.5% is held by the ten largest clones. What was sequenced was PBMCs. These receptors were obtained from a woman younger than 45 in good health and CMV-seronegative.

This chain links TRBV10-1 with TRBJ2-5; tentatively, D is TRBD1 (6 bases). There are 15 residues in the CDR3. Germline-derived CDR1 and CDR2 are WNHNN and SYGVQD (reference sequence). Trimming took off 4 bases at V and 2 bases at J, with 14 bases between the two ends. In DNA, the CDR3 is TGCGCCAGCAGTGCGAACGGAGACAGGCAAGAGACCCAGTACTTC. The encoded protein is CASSANGDRQETQYF.

V is TRBV12-5 and J is TRBJ2-1; TRBD1 might be the D (6 bases). Germline CDR1 reads LGHNT; CDR2 reads FRNRAP. Between the trimmed V and J ends, which lost 0 bases and 3 bases, there was a span of 18 bases. This CDR3 has 18 amino acids. CDR3 amino acids: CASGLVRQGQQGYNEQFF. The CDR3 DNA is TGTGCTAGTGGTTTGGTACGGCAGGGGCAACAAGGCTACAATGAGCAGTTCTTC.

This chain connects TRBV19 to TRBJ1-5; 7 bases line up with TRBD1. Germline values: CDR1 LNHDA, CDR2 SQIVND (reference sequence). With 9 bases clipped from V and 2 bases from J, the junction kept 7 bases outside the gene matches. This CDR3 region has 14 residues. The CDR3 region is CASTGQHGNQPQHF. The CDR3, as DNA: TGTGCCAGCACGGGACAGCATGGCAATCAGCCCCAGCATTTT.

This chain links TRBV30 with TRBJ2-7; 12 nucleotides agree with TRBD1. The CDR3 has 15 amino acids. The ends lost 2 bases at V and 4 bases at J; junction bases unmatched: 6. The germline V gene has CDR1 GTSNPN and CDR2 SVGIG (reference sequence). Written as DNA, the CDR3 is TGTGCCTGGAGTTCGGGACAGGGGGCTGCTTACGAGCAGTACTTC. Its protein product is CAWSSGQGAAYEQYF.

V is TRBV15 and J is TRBJ2-6; possible D gene TRBD2, 5 bases. CDR1 and CDR2 (germline): LNHNV, YYDKDF (reference sequence). This CDR3 contains 16 residues. V lost 1 base and J 1 base, leaving 8 bases between the germline ends. CDR3 nucleotide sequence: TGTGCCACCAGCAGAGTGGGCGGGTCTGGGGCCAACGTCCTGACTTTC. This sequence encodes CATSRVGGSGANVLTF.

This chain connects TRBV28 to TRBJ1-5; D not certain. Trimming cost V 4 bases and J 2 bases, with 18 bases left between them. In germline, CDR1 is MDHEN, CDR2 SYDVKM. The CDR3 extends over 17 amino acids. Here the CDR3 reads CASSYDRDIGRNQPQHF. DNA of the CDR3: TGTGCCAGCAGTTACGACCGGGATATCGGGCGCAATCAGCCCCAGCATTTT.

This clone was observed once. Other nucleotide sequences from this sample produce the same CDR3. V gene TRBV7-3 combines with J gene TRBJ2-3; D uncertain. This CDR3 is 13 amino acids long. Trimming shortened V by 4 bases and J by 1 base, and 6 bases separated the two germline ends. Germline V gene lookup returns CDR1 SGHTA and CDR2 FQGTGA. CDR3 residues: CASSSTGTDTQYF. The CDR3 DNA follows: TGTGCCAGCAGCTCCACGGGCACAGATACGCAGTATTTT. Complete variable domain (other parts from reference TRBV7-3 and TRBJ2-3): GAGVSQTPSNKVTEKGKYVELRCDPISGHTALYWYRQSLGQGPEFLIYFQGTGAADDSGLPNDRFFAVRPEGSVSTLKIQRTERGDSAVYLCASSSTGTDTQYFGPGTRLTVL.

This clone was found a few times. The CDR3 spells CASSRTGDYGYTF. CDR3 in DNA: TGTGCCAGCAGTAGGACAGGGGACTATGGCTACACCTTC. The rearrangement links TRBV6-5 to TRBJ1-2, with TRBD1 identical over 9 bases. V shed 5 bases and J 3 bases; nucleotides not matched to a gene: 1. CDR3 length equals 13 residues. The germline CDR1 and CDR2 sequences are MNHEY and SVGAGI.

The chain is built from TRBV11-2 and TRBJ2-2; the D gene is possibly TRBD1 (6 bases). The CDR3 sequence is 17 residues long. V dropped 5 bases and J dropped 4 bases, with 20 bases sitting between them. Germline loops: CDR1 SGHAT, CDR2 FQNNGV. The CDR3 coding sequence is TGTGCCAGCAGCGGACCGGGCAGGGGAATAGGCACCGGGGAGCTGTTTTTT. It translates to CASSGPGRGIGTGELFF.

This chain links TRBV5-4 with TRBJ1-6; D unclear. The length of the CDR3 is 15 residues. Trimming cost V 0 bases and J 6 bases, with 10 bases left between them. Germline loops: CDR1 SGHNT, CDR2 YYREEE (reference sequence). The CDR3 region is CASSLEGRGNSPLHF. The CDR3 nucleotides are TGTGCCAGCAGCTTGGAGGGTCGGGGTAATTCACCCCTCCACTTT. The entire variable domain, with the rest obtained from reference TRBV5-4 and TRBJ1-6, is as follows: ETGVTQSPTHLIKTRGQQVTLRCSSQSGHNTVSWYQQALGQGPQFIFQYYREEENGRGNFPPRFSGLQFPNYSSELNVNALELDDSALYLCASSLEGRGNSPLHFGNGTRLTVT.

The CDR3: CASSSRRGTDTQYF. The CDR3 DNA follows: TGTGCCAGTAGTTCGAGGAGGGGCACAGATACGCAGTATTTT. The rearrangement joins TRBV19 to TRBJ2-3, with D perhaps TRBD2 (6 bases). The CDR3 covers 14 residues. The germline V and J ends were trimmed by 5 bases and 1 base, with 10 bases remaining between them. CDR1 is LNHDA and CDR2 is SQIVND in the germline V gene (reference sequence).

The V and J genes are TRBV7-2 and TRBJ1-2; 8 positions agree with TRBD1. There are 16 residues in the CDR3. V was clipped by 0 bases and J by 2 bases; unmatched bases: 5. From germline, CDR1 is SGHTA and CDR2 FQGNSA. The CDR3 DNA reads TGTGCCAGCAGCTTAGCCTTGGACAGGGAGAACTATGGCTACACCTTC. Its protein is CASSLALDRENYGYTF.